These 27 T cell receptor beta chains were sequenced from one sample in a study of T cells in Graves' hyperthyroidism and ophthalmopathy. Amplified regions were TCR beta CDR3 sequences from RNA transcripts. TCR CDR3 underwent first-round RT-PCR with the HTBI primer set. TCRdb analysed the multiplex PCR reads with MiXCR anew, one entry per CDR3 protein. The sample shows 600,000 or so distinct CDR3 sequences, roughly 14% of them seen only once. Sequenced sample: blood. Receptor source: a woman aged 45-59 years with Graves' ophthalmopathy.

In this sample, this clonotype turned up many times. CDR3 sequence (DNA): TGTGCCAGCAGCATGACAGGGATGGACGGGGAGCTGTTTTTT. This gives the protein CASSMTGMDGELFF. This chain links TRBV7-2 with TRBJ2-2, with 7 bases aligning to TRBD1. Losses at the gene ends were 5 bases for V and 7 bases for J; bases not matched to a gene: 7. The V gene's germline CDR1 is SGHTA and CDR2 FQGNSA. The CDR3 runs 14 residues.

Many counts were recorded for this clonotype. The gene calls are TRBV28 and TRBJ2-7; TRBD1 matches 7 bases. The ends lost 6 bases at V and 2 bases at J; junction bases unmatched: 7. Germline assignment: CDR1 MDHEN and CDR2 SYDVKM. The CDR3 is 14 amino acids. The CDR3: CASRRQGFTYEQYF. CDR3 coding DNA: TGTGCCAGCAGGAGACAGGGATTTACCTACGAGCAGTACTTC.

This clonotype was seen ten or more times. V and J are TRBV6-2 or TRBV6-3 and TRBJ2-1; possibly TRBD2 for D (6 bases). Germline lookup yields CDR1 MNHEY and CDR2 SVGEGT. Trimming took 6 bases from V and 1 from J, leaving 13 bases between them. CDR3 size: 15 residues. The CDR3 loop is CASSPSSESYNEQFF. Written as DNA, the CDR3 is TGTGCCAGCAGCCCCTCTAGCGAGTCCTACAATGAGCAGTTCTTC.

This clonotype was seen a handful of times. V gene TRBV7-9 combines with J gene TRBJ2-7, with TRBD1 matching 10 bases. Germline V gene lookup returns CDR1 SEHNR and CDR2 FQNEAQ (reference sequence). V gave up 5 bases and J gave up 4 bases; unmatched junction bases: 8. CDR3 length equals 15 residues. CDR3 sequence (DNA): TGTGCCAGCAGCGGGACAGGGGAGAAGGGATACGAGCAGTACTTC. Residues: CASSGTGEKGYEQYF.

This clonotype was picked up many times. J is TRBJ1-5 and V is TRBV27; TRBD1 agrees at 7 bases. This CDR3 has 14 amino acids. The germline gives CDR1 MNHEY, CDR2 SMNVEV (reference sequence). Trimming removed 6 bases from V and 6 bases from J; junction bases left unmatched: 8. The DNA of the CDR3 is TGTGCCAGCAGACTGGGACAGTGGTCTCAGCCCCAGCATTTT. Translated: CASRLGQWSQPQHF.

Remarks on this clonotype: This may come from a read error, since a much larger clone is one base off. The chain couples TRBV29-1 to TRBJ2-1; possibly TRBD2 for D (6 bases). The ends were cut back, 4 bases at V and 6 bases at J, with 22 bases in the middle. Germline V gene sequence: CDR1 SQVTM, CDR2 ANQGSEA. The CDR3 totals 16 residues. CDR3 in DNA: TGCAGCGTTGGCACGCCTCACAAGGGGAGGTGCAATGAGCAGTTCTTC. Translated, it gives CSVGTPHKGRCNEQFF.

This clonotype appeared many times. The chain uses TRBV6-1 and TRBJ2-5; D call uncertain. The V end was cut by 6 bases, the J end by 0 bases, with 11 bases between. CDR1 and CDR2 (germline): MNHNS, SASEGT. The CDR3 consists of 14 residues. Here the CDR3 reads CASRMAAYQETQYF. The CDR3 nucleotides are TGTGCCAGCAGGATGGCCGCGTACCAAGAGACCCAGTACTTC.

This clonotype was counted at least ten times. CDR3 region: CASSKLWLEGRMNNEQFF. CDR3 in DNA: TGTGCCAGCAGTAAGCTTTGGCTGGAGGGCCGTATGAACAATGAGCAGTTCTTC. The rearrangement uses TRBV28 and TRBJ2-1; a possible D gene is TRBD2 (6 bases). The germline gives CDR1 MDHEN, CDR2 SYDVKM. V gave up 5 bases and J gave up 5 bases, with 25 bases separating them. CDR3 length: 18 amino acids.

On this clonotype: At one boundary the junction diverges from the germline segment, which might be a read error. The gene calls are TRBV5-1 and TRBJ2-7, with D possibly matching TRBD2 (5 bases). CDR1 is SGHRS, CDR2 YFSETQ, per germline. The CDR3 contains 14 residues. CDR3 DNA sequence: TGTGCCAGCAGCTTAGCTAGCAGATCCTACGAGCAGTACTTC. Protein product: CASSLASRSYEQYF.

This clonotype was counted many times. This chain uses TRBV24-1 with TRBJ1-1; 7 positions agree with TRBD1. Germline V lookup: CDR1 KGHDR, CDR2 SFDVKD. The ends lost 7 bases at V and 7 bases at J; junction bases unmatched: 11. The CDR3 is made up of 14 amino acids. The CDR3 reads CATSAAGTVHEAFF. Written as DNA, the CDR3 is TGTGCCACCAGCGCCGCCGGGACAGTACATGAAGCTTTCTTT.

This clonotype was counted ten times or more. The chain uses TRBV5-1 and TRBJ1-4; the D is unclear. V lost 2 bases, J lost 0 bases, and 11 bases lay in between. Germline loops: CDR1 SGHRS, CDR2 YFSETQ. The CDR3 loop spans 16 amino acids. Written as DNA, the CDR3 is TGCGCCAGCAGCTTACTCGGGAAGACAACTAATGAAAAACTGTTTTTT. This sequence encodes CASSLLGKTTNEKLFF. The full variable domain, in which reference TRBV5-1 and TRBJ1-4 provide the parts outside the CDR3, is KAGVTQTPRYLIKTRGQQVTLSCSPISGHRSVSWYQQTPGQGLQFLFEYFSETQRNKGNFPGRFSGRQFSNSRSEMNVSTLELGDSALYLCASSLLGKTTNEKLFFGSGTQLSVL.

A few counts support this clonotype. V gene TRBV7-8 combines with J gene TRBJ2-1; 8 positions match TRBD2. The V and J ends lost 6 bases and 3 bases, in that order; junction bases with no gene match: 10. The CDR3 contains 16 residues. CDR1 is SGHVS, CDR2 FQNEAQ, per germline. For the CDR3, the DNA is TGTGCCAGCAGTTCCCTTCGGGGGGGAGTCTACAATGAGCAGTTCTTC. Translating gives CASSSLRGGVYNEQFF.

This clonotype occurred many times. This sequence joins TRBV12-3 or TRBV12-4 and TRBJ2-1, with TRBD1 matching over 7 bases. J was trimmed by 5 bases and V by 6 bases; bases with no gene match: 7. There are 14 residues in the CDR3. The CDR3 sequence is CASRGDSPDNEQFF. The CDR3 bases are TGTGCCAGCAGGGGGGACAGTCCTGACAATGAGCAGTTCTTC.

The chain combines TRBV6-2 or TRBV6-3 with TRBJ2-7; 11 bases match TRBD2. The germline gives CDR1 MNHEY, CDR2 SVGEGT. There are 19 residues in the CDR3. J gave up 4 bases and V 4 bases, and 18 bases lay outside the gene matches. The CDR3 DNA sequence: TGTGCCAGCAGTTTATTTCGTGAACTAGCGGGAGCCCCCGGGTACGAGCAGTACTTC. This gives the protein CASSLFRELAGAPGYEQYF.

At least ten counts were recorded for this clonotype. The chain carries TRBV13 and TRBJ2-1, with 8 bases aligning to TRBD2. Looked up from germline, CDR1 is PRHDT and CDR2 is FYEKMQ (reference sequence). Trimming took 3 bases from V and 2 from J; bases not matched to a gene: 3. The CDR3 runs to 15 residues. For the CDR3, the DNA is TGTGCCAGCAGCTTCGGGAGGGCTGCCTACAATGAGCAGTTCTTC. Translating gives CASSFGRAAYNEQFF.

This clonotype was seen at least ten times. V gene TRBV11-2 combines with J gene TRBJ2-7; 10 nucleotides match TRBD2. CDR1 and CDR2 from the germline V gene are SGHAT and FQNNGV. CDR3 size: 16 residues. After removal of 1 base from V and 4 bases from J, the junction contained 7 bases not matched to a gene. In DNA, the CDR3 is TGTGCCAGCAGCTTAGTTTCGTCTAGCGGGAGTTACGAGCAGTACTTC. Translating gives CASSLVSSSGSYEQYF.

Only a few counts were recorded for this clonotype. The chain recombines TRBV4-3 with TRBJ2-5; TRBD2 matches 7 bases. The CDR3 loop spans 16 amino acids. V dropped 0 bases and J dropped 5; count of bases not matched to a gene: 9. From germline, CDR1 is LGHNA and CDR2 YSLEER. This chain's CDR3 is CASSQERAGLVETQYF. CDR3 coding DNA: TGCGCCAGCAGCCAAGAGAGGGCAGGACTAGTGGAGACCCAGTACTTC.

This clonotype has at least ten counts. The genes are TRBV27 and TRBJ2-1, with 10 bases identical to TRBD2. This CDR3 contains 15 residues. Germline loops: CDR1 MNHEY, CDR2 SMNVEV (reference sequence). V was clipped by 2 bases and J by 7 bases; unmatched bases: 5. The CDR3 DNA is TGTGCCAGCAGTTTACGCGGGACTAGCGAGAATGAGCAGTTCTTC. This encodes CASSLRGTSENEQFF.

This rearrangement joins TRBV4-1 to TRBJ1-5; D ambiguous. Germline lookup yields CDR1 MGHRA and CDR2 YSYEKL. The CDR3 loop spans 15 amino acids. V lost 0 bases and J 0 bases, leaving 6 bases between the germline ends. The CDR3 DNA sequence: TGCGCCAGCAGCCAAGACATTTATAGCAATCAGCCCCAGCATTTT. It is translated as CASSQDIYSNQPQHF.

This rearrangement joins TRBV6-2 or TRBV6-3 to TRBJ2-7; D is undetermined. The CDR3 runs 15 residues. Germline V lookup: CDR1 MNHEY, CDR2 SVGEGT. The ends were cut back, 2 bases at V and 0 bases at J, with 11 bases in the middle. The CDR3 spells CASSYDPSSSYEQYF. CDR3 bases: TGTGCCAGCAGTTACGACCCGTCAAGCTCCTACGAGCAGTACTTC.

This clonotype was seen more than once but under ten times. The chain joins TRBV7-8 to TRBJ2-1, with D maybe TRBD1 (6 bases). V was clipped by 5 bases and J by 0 bases, with 14 bases between them. The V gene's germline CDR1 is SGHVS and CDR2 FQNEAQ. The CDR3 is made up of 16 amino acids. The CDR3 DNA follows: TGTGCCAGCAGCAAAGGACAGCCGATCTCCTACAATGAGCAGTTCTTC. Translation gives CASSKGQPISYNEQFF.

CDR3 DNA sequence: TGTGCCAGCAGCGGGACCGGGGGGACGTCCATGAACACTGAAGCTTTCTTT. It is translated as CASSGTGGTSMNTEAFF. V and J are TRBV25-1 and TRBJ1-1; possible D gene TRBD1, 5 bases. The germline V gene encodes CDR1 MGHDK and CDR2 SYGVNS. V was pared by 6 bases and J by 0 bases, with 20 bases between. The CDR3 covers 17 residues. The variable domain in full, completed from reference TRBV25-1 and TRBJ1-1, reads EADIYQTPRYLVIGTGKKITLECSQTMGHDKMYWYQQDPGMELHLIHYSYGVNSTEKGDLSSESTVSRIRTEHFPLTLESARPSHTSQYLCASSGTGGTSMNTEAFFGQGTRLTVV.

The sample holds a few counts of this clonotype. The chain couples TRBV19 to TRBJ2-1; 7 nucleotides agree with TRBD1. This CDR3 contains 14 residues. CDR1 and CDR2 from the germline V gene are LNHDA and SQIVND (reference sequence). V shed 10 bases, J shed 3 bases, and the junction held 9 bases outside the gene matches. The CDR3 protein is CATRKGQNYNEQFF. The CDR3 DNA follows: TGTGCCACCAGAAAGGGACAGAACTACAATGAGCAGTTCTTC.

At least ten counts were recorded for this clonotype. V is TRBV20-1 and J is TRBJ2-7; 7 bases are shared with TRBD1. Germline V gene sequence: CDR1 DFQATT, CDR2 SNEGSKA (reference sequence). This CDR3 has 14 amino acids. The ends lost 1 base at V and 2 bases at J; junction bases unmatched: 5. As DNA, the CDR3 is TGCAGTGCTAGAGTTCCAGGGGGACCCTACGAGCAGTACTTC. Protein product: CSARVPGGPYEQYF.

A few counts support this clonotype. A much bigger clone sits one base away, suggesting this may be a read error. The CDR3 coding sequence is TGTGCCAGCGGCTTAGACCTAAATAGCGGGAGGGTAGGGGGTGAGCAGTTCTTC. Its protein product is CASGLDLNSGRVGGEQFF. V is TRBV7-2 and J is TRBJ2-1; 11 nucleotides align to TRBD2. In germline, CDR1 is SGHTA, CDR2 FQGNSA. This CDR3 has 18 amino acids.

Worth noting for this clonotype: This may stem from a read error, because a much larger clone lies one nucleotide away. V is TRBV28 and J is TRBJ1-4; D gene unclear. In germline, CDR1 is MDHEN, CDR2 SYDVKM. V was clipped by 5 bases and J by 6 bases, with 10 bases between them. CDR3 length equals 13 residues. CDR3 sequence reads: CASSLNVDEKLFF. The CDR3 region has the DNA TGTGCCAGCAGTCTCAACGTGGATGAAAAACTGTTTTTT.

This clonotype has more than one count but fewer than ten. This rearrangement joins TRBV12-3 or TRBV12-4 to TRBJ2-1; TRBD2 agrees at 15 bases. The CDR3 runs 19 residues. Germline trimming cut 6 bases from V and 2 bases from J; bases unmatched to any gene: 11. The CDR3 is CASSTLWTSGRVAYNEQFF. The CDR3 DNA is TGTGCCAGCAGCACTCTATGGACTAGCGGGAGGGTTGCCTACAATGAGCAGTTCTTC.